The next 6 T cell receptor beta chains were all read from a single sample in a study of naive and memory T cell subsets. The beta constant-region primer was an equimolar mix of two oligonucleotides covering TRBC1 and TRBC2. Ligated cDNA was amplified by four rounds of PCR with nested alpha and beta constant-region primers and SP2. MiXCR, run by TCRdb on the UMI-ligation and nested PCR reads, gives a single entry per CDR3 protein. The sample consists of about 120,000 distinct CDR3 sequences, 36% of them appearing once. Input material: central memory CD4+ T cells from blood. The receptors stem from a human donor in good health.

This chain joins TRBV20-1 and TRBJ2-7, with 8 positions matching TRBD2. J was trimmed by 2 bases and V by 6 bases; bases with no gene match: 9. Germline CDR1 and CDR2: DFQATT and SNEGSKA (reference sequence). The CDR3 totals 14 residues. The DNA of the CDR3 is TGCAGTGCGAGGCGCGGGAGGATGACCTACGAGCAGTACTTC. The encoded protein is CSARRGRMTYEQYF.

The chain has TRBV10-3 and TRBJ2-7; 9 nucleotides line up with TRBD2. The CDR3 has 15 residues. V was pared by 6 bases and J by 2 bases, with 8 bases of the junction left unmatched. Germline CDR1 reads ENHRY; CDR2 reads SYGVKD. Written as DNA, the CDR3 is TGTGCCATCAGCCAAGGACTAGCGAGGACCTACGAGCAGTACTTC. Translation: CAISQGLARTYEQYF.

This clonotype has more than one count but fewer than ten. The chain carries TRBV29-1 and TRBJ2-7; 7 nucleotides line up with TRBD1. Germline loops: CDR1 SQVTM, CDR2 ANQGSEA. The junction had 6 bases not matched to a gene; V was cut back by 4 bases and J by 6 bases. The CDR3 is 12 amino acids. This chain's CDR3 is CSVATGALEQYF. The CDR3 bases are TGCAGCGTTGCAACAGGGGCTCTCGAGCAGTACTTC.

The chain employs TRBV28 and TRBJ2-1, with 8 bases identical to TRBD1. The CDR3 spans 14 residues. V dropped 2 bases and J dropped 10; count of bases not matched to a gene: 7. The germline V gene encodes CDR1 MDHEN and CDR2 SYDVKM. The CDR3 nucleotides are TGTGCCAGCAGTTTAAGGACAGGGTACTTGGAGCAGTTCTTC. Amino acids: CASSLRTGYLEQFF.

The chain links TRBV20-1 to TRBJ2-5; TRBD1 matches 9 bases. Trimming removed 0 bases from V and 2 bases from J; junction bases left unmatched: 4. The length of the CDR3 is 15 residues. CDR1 DFQATT and CDR2 SNEGSKA come from the germline V gene (reference sequence). CDR3 amino acids: CSAREGTGIQETQYF. The CDR3 region has the DNA TGCAGTGCTAGAGAAGGGACAGGGATACAAGAGACCCAGTACTTC.

V is TRBV19 and J is TRBJ2-1; 8 nucleotides align to TRBD2. CDR1 is LNHDA and CDR2 is SQIVND in the germline V gene (reference sequence). CDR3 length equals 16 residues. V lost 3 bases to trimming and J lost 6 bases; unmatched junction nucleotides: 10. The CDR3, as DNA: TGTGCCAGTAGTATTCGGGGGGGAGGGTCTGCCAATGAGCAGTTCTTC. Its translation: CASSIRGGGSANEQFF.